This record covers a single TCR beta chain. There is no known antigen for this receptor. No much larger clonotype is one base removed from it; base qualities were not supplied. The treatment or condition label here, explained by the study, means: 15 to 20 received Ad26.COV2.S at low or high dose, single or two shots; roughly five received placebo; per-sample allocation not given. Repertoires of vaccine and placebo recipients were sequenced from samples taken on day 63 after the first injection. Between 29 July and 7 August 2020, Cohort 1b enrolled about 27 adults aged 18-55 years at one site in Boston, USA. Ad26.COV2.S was a replication-incompetent adenovirus type 26 vector expressing a prefusion-stabilized SARS-CoV-2 spike protein from the original Wuhan strain. These data belong to a study of Ad26.COV2.S vaccination and SARS-CoV-2 variants listed by TCRdb under 2021. As for the study more broadly: Donors in the vaccine arm were drawn from COV1001, a multicentre, randomized, double-blind, placebo-controlled phase I-IIa trial testing Ad26.COV2.S in healthy adults. Sequencing of the TCRbeta repertoire served to evaluate the specificity and breadth of SARS-CoV-2-reactive T cell receptors following Ad26.COV2.S vaccination. Participants in the trial were split at random into five groups of five each, receiving low-dose or high-dose Ad26.COV2.S once or twice, or else placebo on both occasions. The TCR-sequenced set comprised around 30 samples: 19 Ad26.COV2.S vaccine recipients, 5 placebo recipients and 8 SARS-CoV-2 convalescent individuals. Ad26.COV2.S was administered intramuscularly at a dose of 5x10^10 or 1x10^11 viral particles, either as one shot or as two shots given 56 days apart. Throughout the experiments and outcome assessment, investigators stayed blinded to trial group allocation.

The immunoSEQ Assay was the method used to sequence TCRbeta CDR3 regions. After extraction, genomic DNA underwent amplification by bias-controlled multiplex PCR, followed by high-throughput sequencing. On the authors' methods: To quantify the absolute abundance of every unique TCRbeta CDR3 region, sequences were collapsed and filtered. T cell fraction was estimated by normalizing TCRbeta template counts to usable DNA, which was measured by amplifying reference genes present in all nucleated cells. Repertoire TCRs were annotated as SARS-CoV-2-specific when V gene, CDR3 amino acid sequence and J gene were exactly matched to a known reactive TCR set. The reference SARS-CoV-2 TCR set was derived from MIRA and filtered for enrichment in COVID-19-positive ImmuneCODE repertoires, a step that removed public or cross-reactive TCRs. Drawing on the MIRA antigens, annotated TCRs were analysed further at the level of specific ORF or position within ORF. Breadth was defined as annotated unique rearrangements over total unique productive rearrangements; depth was the summed frequency of those rearrangements. Group comparisons of TCR breadth used two-sided Wilcoxon rank-sum tests. TCRdb provides this immuneACCESS table in a form limited to in-frame rearrangements. Some clones are lacking; in checked studies, under half of them reflect an unresolved V gene, and why the rest are absent is not known. V, J and clone size reflect that table, while D and trimming were determined from the DNA. The sample table contains fewer than 500,000 clones; only one count was recorded for roughly 87% of them. The ten largest clonotypes hold approximately 2.5% of the sample.

Based on the germline V gene (reference sequence), the CDR1 and CDR2 sequences are MNHNY and SVGAGI. The CDR3 sequence holds 14 residues, the cysteine and phenylalanine included. Solely the CDR3 DNA is kept, with 42 bases framed from the first base. V and J lose 6 bases and 7 bases, and a span of 16 bases separates them. General study outcomes and caveats: Comparing responses between vaccine doses or regimens was not something the study was powered to do. After vaccination, substantial breadth of spike-specific CD8+ and CD4+ T cell responses was reported. Vaccine and placebo recipients had comparable non-spike TCR breadth, which fits with the vaccine containing only spike. The authors noted that total T cell responses may have been underestimated by the TCR breadth and depth analyses. Spike-specific TCR breadth was higher in Ad26.COV2.S recipients than in placebo recipients (P = 0.0014).

Material: peripheral blood, obtained in a trial of Ad26.COV2.S vaccine versus placebo. Rearrangement joined TRBV6-6 to TRBJ1-5; a tentative D match to TRBD1 spans 5 bases. This sequence was found in a person between 18 and 59 years old who received the Ad26.COV2.S COVID-19 vaccine or a placebo. The DNA reads TGTGCCAGCAGCCGGACGGAAGGGGACCAGCCCCAGCATTTT. Its protein reads: CASSRTEGDQPQHF.